Below are 5 T cell receptor beta chains sequenced from a single sample in a study of identical twins listed by TCRdb under 2016. Receptors were amplified or captured by 5' RACE. Sequencing relied on an Illumina HiSeq 2000. TCRdb reanalyzed the raw reads on its own, using fastp at Q25 for trimming and MiXCR for clone calling, and kept in-frame beta chains. Rows are unified per CDR3 protein, each entry keeping the most common DNA and genes. For this sample the table gives roughly 690,000 distinct CDR3 sequences, of which over 20% were detected only once. The ten largest clones represent approximately 4.3% of the sample. These data are also associated with another study on T cells expressing NK-cell markers.

The sequencing sample was made of PBMCs. The source is a young woman in good health.

This chain links TRBV7-3 with TRBJ2-2; a possible D gene is TRBD1 (5 bases). V lost 0 bases and J lost 9, with 14 bases in between. Per germline, CDR1 SGHTA and CDR2 FQGTGA. There are 15 residues in the CDR3. DNA of the CDR3: TGTGCCAGCAGCTTAACATCGGGCAGGGCTCGGGAGCTGTTTTTT. Amino acid sequence: CASSLTSGRARELFF.

The rearrangement links TRBV7-8 to TRBJ2-7, with 11 bases fitting TRBD2. The CDR3 covers 18 residues. CDR1 SGHVS and CDR2 FQNEAQ come from the germline V gene. The J segment lost 0 bases and the V segment lost 3 bases, leaving 10 bases of the junction unmatched. The CDR3 here is CASSFPLEGLAVSYEQYF. As DNA, the CDR3 is TGTGCCAGCAGCTTCCCCTTAGAGGGACTAGCGGTCTCCTACGAGCAGTACTTC.

The rearrangement joins TRBV7-2 to TRBJ2-7, with 9 bases lining up with TRBD2. This CDR3 spans 15 amino acids. Germline CDR1 is SGHTA and CDR2 is FQGNSA. V dropped 5 bases and J dropped 1; count of bases not matched to a gene: 6. The CDR3 spells CASSAVAGVSYEQYF. The CDR3, as DNA: TGTGCCAGCAGCGCAGTAGCGGGGGTTTCCTACGAGCAGTACTTC. Looking up the rest from reference TRBV7-2 and TRBJ2-7 gives the full variable domain: GAGVSQSPSNKVTEKGKDVELRCDPISGHTALYWYRQSLGQGLEFLIYFQGNSAPDKSGLPSDRFSAERTGGSVSTLTIQRTQQEDSAVYLCASSAVAGVSYEQYFGPGTRLTVT.

V is TRBV12-3 or TRBV12-4 and J is TRBJ2-7; the D gene is possibly TRBD1 (5 bases). The CDR3 has 14 amino acids. Trimming cost V 7 bases and J 3 bases, with 16 bases left between them. CDR3: CASMRQGLNYEQYF. CDR3 DNA sequence: TGTGCCAGCATGCGGCAGGGTCTGAACTACGAGCAGTACTTC.

Many counts were recorded for this clonotype. The chain is built from TRBV20-1 and TRBJ2-1; D possibly corresponds to TRBD1 (6 bases). V lost 2 bases to trimming and J lost 7 bases, with 18 bases between them. The CDR3 runs to 15 residues. Germline lookup yields CDR1 DFQATT and CDR2 SNEGSKA (reference sequence). This CDR3 reads CSARHVGDIKNEQFF. In DNA form, the CDR3 reads TGCAGTGCTAGACATGTGGGGGACATAAAAAATGAGCAGTTCTTC.